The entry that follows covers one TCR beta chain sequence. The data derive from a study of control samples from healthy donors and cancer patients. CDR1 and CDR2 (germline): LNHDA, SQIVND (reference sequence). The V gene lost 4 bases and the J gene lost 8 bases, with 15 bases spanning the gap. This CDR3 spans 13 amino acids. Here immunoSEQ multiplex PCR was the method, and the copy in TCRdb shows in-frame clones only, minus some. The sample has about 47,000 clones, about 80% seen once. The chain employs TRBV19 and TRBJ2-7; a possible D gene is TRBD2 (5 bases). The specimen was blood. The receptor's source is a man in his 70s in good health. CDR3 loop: CASSRQQTTKQYF. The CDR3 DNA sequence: TGTGCCAGTAGTAGGCAGCAGACTACGAAGCAGTACTTC.